The clone carrying this T cell receptor beta chain was seen a handful of times. The assay was immunoSEQ multiplex PCR, and TCRdb's table has in-frame clones only and misses some. The data hold about 170,000 clones, with 80% to 90% observed a single time. This sample is drawn from a study of T cell responses to AZD1222 COVID-19 vaccine. V lost 5 bases to trimming and J lost 5 bases; unmatched junction nucleotides: 14. CDR3 size: 16 residues. The V gene's germline CDR1 is SGHAT and CDR2 FQNNGV. This receptor was obtained from an adult in good health. The source material was peripheral blood, sampled on day 0 of AZD1222 vaccination. V is TRBV11-2 and J is TRBJ1-2; 7 bases match TRBD1. CDR3: CASSAQGLWLTYGYTF. DNA for the CDR3: TGTGCCAGCAGCGCACAGGGGCTTTGGCTAACTTATGGCTACACCTTC.